The clone carrying this TCR beta chain was found a few times. These data belong to a study of blood T cell repertoires in COVID-19. Authors' analysis steps: Amplification of reference gene primers was used by the study to estimate nucleated cell counts. Profiled with immunoSEQ multiplex PCR; TCRdb holds only in-frame clones, not every one. V, J and clone size are taken as reported in that table, and D and trimming were inferred from the DNA itself. The repertoire includes 150,000 to 200,000 clones, around four fifths of them detected once, and 0.9% to 0.95% sits in the top ten. The CDR3 extends over 16 amino acids. Germline CDR1 reads ENHRY; CDR2 reads SYGVKD. V shed 6 bases, J shed 4 bases, and the junction held 10 bases outside the gene matches.

Sample: peripheral blood. The rearrangement joins TRBV10-3 to TRBJ1-2, with 11 positions matching TRBD1. The sequence came from a man aged 55 to 70 with COVID-19, enrolled during active disease. The CDR3 region is CAIRGTGGDSLYGYTF. Here the CDR3 DNA reads TGTGCCATCAGGGGGACAGGGGGGGACTCCCTCTATGGCTACACCTTC.